This T cell receptor (beta chain) is drawn from a study of response to subunit inactivated influenza vaccine (dated by TCRdb to the late 2010s). Background for the entire study: The study used deep quantitative T cell receptor repertoire profiling to track responses to a trivalent subunit inactivated influenza vaccine.

Cut back by 4 bases and 4 bases, the V and J ends lie 17 bases apart. The CDR3 holds 16 amino acids from the cysteine to the phenylalanine. CDR3 DNA is the only sequence kept; it has 48 bases, read in frame from the first base. The CDR1 and CDR2 encoded by the germline V gene are MDHEN and SYDVKM. On this clonotype: Its antigen is currently not known. Base-call qualities are not available, and no considerably larger clone is one nucleotide away.

Library generation was performed with RT-PCR. Sequencer: Illumina HiSeq 2500. TCRdb trimmed the raw reads at Q25, called clones with MiXCR and kept productive beta chains. Rows with one shared CDR3 protein collapse into an entry with the most common genes and DNA. Recorded for this sample are about 500,000 distinct CDR3 sequences; 16% of them occurred a single time. 2.5% to 3.5% of the sample is in the top ten clones. What the work shows at the level of the full study, not this receptor alone: It was suggested by the authors that each seasonal influenza vaccination may recruit only a limited number of new T cells.

This receptor chain uses TRBV28 and TRBJ1-3; the D gene is not confidently resolved. The sequenced sample was CD4+ T cells sorted from PBMCs, obtained around 2 years after vaccination. The clonotype comes from a man between 50 and 75 years old who received an inactivated influenza vaccine. Donor details come from another sample of the same person, matched by shared clones. The bases read TGTGCCAGCAGTTCCCCTCGTGACTCAAGGGGAAACACCATATATTTT. It specifies CASSSPRDSRGNTIYF.